This T cell receptor beta chain was captured in a study of cytomegalovirus exposure and HLA in healthy donors. The CDR3 totals 11 residues. CDR1 is LNHDA, CDR2 SQIVND, per germline (reference sequence). With V trimmed by 5 bases and J by 9 bases, 2 bases remained unmatched. PCR amplification relied on 60 Vbeta primers (plus 13 Jbeta primers). The repertoire was sequenced with immunoSEQ multiplex PCR; TCRdb's copy has only in-frame clones and lacks some. The repertoire includes 90,000 to 140,000 clones, roughly three quarters of them detected once, and under 1.5% sits in the top ten. The sequence came from a middle-aged man in good health and CMV-seronegative. Sequences were obtained from PBMCs. The chain recombines TRBV19 with TRBJ2-5; 8 nucleotides match TRBD1. CDR3 DNA: TGTGCCAGTAGTGCGGACAGGGCCCAGTACTTC. Amino acid sequence: CASSADRAQYF.